Each of the 32 T cell receptor beta chains below was sequenced from the same sample in a study of cytomegalovirus exposure and HLA in healthy donors. The PCR had 60 Vbeta and 13 Jbeta primers. Generated by immunoSEQ multiplex PCR, the TCRdb table keeps only in-frame clones and is missing some. This table holds around 210,000 clones. The sequencing input was PBMCs. Receptors originate from a girl aged 2 to 10 in good health and CMV-seropositive.

V and J are TRBV5-4 and TRBJ2-7, with TRBD2 matching 9 bases. The CDR3 covers 14 residues. The J segment lost 7 bases and the V segment lost 0 bases, leaving 5 bases of the junction unmatched. CDR1 is SGHNT, CDR2 YYREEE, per germline (reference sequence). The CDR3 sequence is CASSLGGRAVEQYF. CDR3 coding DNA: TGTGCCAGCAGCTTGGGCGGGAGGGCCGTTGAGCAGTACTTC.

This rearrangement joins TRBV19 to TRBJ2-5, with 15 positions matching TRBD2. The CDR3 contains 17 residues. CDR1 is LNHDA, CDR2 SQIVND, per germline (reference sequence). With V trimmed by 3 bases and J by 3 bases, 5 bases remained unmatched. The CDR3 bases are TGTGCCAGTAGTATGGGACTAGCGGGAGGATGGGAAGAGACCCAGTACTTC. Translating it yields CASSMGLAGGWEETQYF.

This chain links TRBV7-2 with TRBJ1-2; 8 bases map to TRBD1. V lost 5 bases to trimming and J lost 6 bases; unmatched junction nucleotides: 5. Germline V gene sequence: CDR1 SGHTA, CDR2 FQGNSA. This CDR3 contains 13 residues. CDR3 nucleotide sequence: TGTGCCAGCAGCCAGTCGACAGGGGATGGCTACACCTTC. Amino acids: CASSQSTGDGYTF.

The V gene is TRBV2, the J gene TRBJ1-4; the D gene is possibly TRBD1 (6 bases). Deletions cut 6 bases from V and 2 bases from J, with 13 bases between. The CDR3 loop spans 15 amino acids. Germline V lookup: CDR1 SNHLY, CDR2 FYNNEI. CDR3: CASSYTQGTNEKLFF. The CDR3 region has the DNA TGTGCCAGCAGCTACACACAGGGCACTAATGAAAAACTGTTTTTT.

The chain carries TRBV13 and TRBJ1-4, with TRBD1 as a possible D gene (5 bases). This CDR3 is built from 15 residues. V lost 10 bases, J lost 3 bases, and 18 bases lay in between. The germline V gene has CDR1 PRHDT and CDR2 FYEKMQ (reference sequence). CDR3 protein: CATKSFWTSNEKLFF. CDR3 DNA: TGTGCCACCAAGTCTTTTTGGACATCTAATGAAAAACTGTTTTTT.

This sequence joins TRBV27 and TRBJ2-7, with TRBD1 matching over 10 bases. Germline CDR1 is MNHEY and CDR2 is SMNVEV (reference sequence). J lost 1 base, V lost 3 bases, and 0 bases had no gene match. The CDR3 is made up of 14 amino acids. The CDR3 reads CASSLGQGSYEQYF. The CDR3 DNA reads as TGTGCCAGCAGTTTGGGACAGGGGTCCTACGAGCAGTACTTC.

The V gene is TRBV5-1, the J gene TRBJ2-7, with 8 bases aligning to TRBD1. From germline, CDR1 is SGHRS and CDR2 YFSETQ. This CDR3 spans 15 amino acids. With V trimmed by 3 bases and J by 3 bases, 8 bases remained unmatched. The CDR3 bases are TGCGCCAGCAGCTCAGGACAGGGATCGGACTACGAGCAGTACTTC. Amino acid sequence: CASSSGQGSDYEQYF.

The chain is built from TRBV2 and TRBJ2-7; TRBD2 matches 7 bases. Trimming at V came to 5 bases and at J to 4 bases, leaving 5 bases not matched to a gene. Germline CDR1 reads SNHLY; CDR2 reads FYNNEI. This CDR3 has 13 residues. Here the CDR3 DNA reads TGTGCCAGCAGTTTGGGACTACCGTACGAGCAGTACTTC. Protein sequence: CASSLGLPYEQYF.

This rearrangement joins TRBV14 to TRBJ2-7; TRBD1 matches 11 bases. Germline CDR1 is SGHDN and CDR2 is FVKESK. The CDR3 length is 16 residues. Trimming removed 6 bases from V and 3 bases from J; junction bases left unmatched: 10. The CDR3 loop reads CASSPLPGQGDYEQYF. The CDR3 bases are TGTGCCAGCAGTCCCTTGCCGGGACAGGGGGACTACGAGCAGTACTTC. Based on the CDR3 plus reference TRBV14 and TRBJ2-7, the full variable domain is EAGVTQFPSHSVIEKGQTVTLRCDPISGHDNLYWYRRVMGKEIKFLLHFVKESKQDESGMPNNRFLAERTGGTYSTLKVQPAELEDSGVYFCASSPLPGQGDYEQYFGPGTRLTVT.

This rearrangement joins TRBV5-1 to TRBJ2-4; 7 bases align to TRBD1. This CDR3 has 14 amino acids. Trimming cost V 4 bases and J 3 bases; bases outside gene matches: 4. CDR1 and CDR2 from the germline V gene are SGHRS and YFSETQ. This chain's CDR3 is CASSGDRVKNIQYF. The CDR3 region has the DNA TGCGCCAGCAGCGGAGACAGGGTCAAAAACATTCAGTACTTC.

J is TRBJ2-7 and V is TRBV28, with a weak D call TRBD1 (5 bases). Trimming removed 7 bases at V and 4 bases at J, with 17 bases between. The germline gives CDR1 MDHEN, CDR2 SYDVKM. The CDR3 runs 14 residues. The CDR3 loop is CASKVGQGYYEQYF. CDR3 in DNA: TGTGCCAGCAAAGTCGGTCAGGGCTATTACGAGCAGTACTTC. The variable domain in full, completed from reference TRBV28 and TRBJ2-7, reads DVKVTQSSRYLVKRTGEKVFLECVQDMDHENMFWYRQDPGLGLRLIYFSYDVKMKEKGDIPEGYSVSREKKERFSLILESASTNQTSMYLCASKVGQGYYEQYFGPGTRLTVT.

This chain connects TRBV6-6 to TRBJ2-5; 7 bases line up with TRBD2. Looked up from germline, CDR1 is MNHNY and CDR2 is SVGAGI (reference sequence). V lost 5 bases, J lost 11 bases, and 8 bases stayed unmatched. The CDR3 spans 12 residues. The CDR3 region is CASSRGGGLQYF. Here the CDR3 DNA reads TGTGCCAGCAGTCGGGGCGGGGGACTTCAGTACTTC.

CDR3 sequence (DNA): TGTGCCAGCAGTCCCGGGACAGGGGGCTATCAGCCCCAGCATTTT. Residues: CASSPGTGGYQPQHF. This chain connects TRBV27 to TRBJ1-5; 12 bases align to TRBD1. Trimming took 5 bases from V and 5 from J; bases not matched to a gene: 4. Germline values: CDR1 MNHEY, CDR2 SMNVEV (reference sequence). The CDR3 extends over 15 amino acids.

V is TRBV15 and J is TRBJ1-3, with 7 positions matching TRBD1. This CDR3 has 15 residues. V was pared by 3 bases and J by 4 bases, with 6 bases of the junction left unmatched. Germline CDR1 and CDR2: LNHNV and YYDKDF (reference sequence). CDR3 protein: CATSRGIQGGNTIYF. DNA for the CDR3: TGTGCCACCAGCAGGGGGATACAGGGGGGAAACACCATATATTTT.

The chain recombines TRBV7-9 with TRBJ2-5, with 9 bases lining up with TRBD2. The DNA end is a closer match to TRBJ2-7, so the J assignment may be wrong. The CDR3 covers 16 residues. Germline values: CDR1 SEHNR, CDR2 FQNEAQ (reference sequence). CDR3 in amino acids: CASSFPRTSATYEQYF. CDR3 nucleotide sequence: TGTGCCAGCAGCTTCCCCCGGACTAGCGCAACCTACGAGCAGTACTTC.

The chain is built from TRBV28 and TRBJ2-1; 9 nucleotides match TRBD2. This CDR3 is built from 16 residues. V was clipped by 6 bases and J by 2 bases; unmatched bases: 8. Germline assignment: CDR1 MDHEN and CDR2 SYDVKM. CDR3 protein: CASSPLGGRAYNEQFF. For the CDR3, the DNA is TGTGCCAGCAGCCCTTTAGGCGGGAGGGCCTACAATGAGCAGTTCTTC.

This sequence joins TRBV29-1 and TRBJ2-1, with 11 bases identical to TRBD2. Trimming at V came to 7 bases and at J to 3 bases, leaving 11 bases not matched to a gene. The germline V gene has CDR1 SQVTM and CDR2 ANQGSEA. CDR3 size: 16 residues. The CDR3 sequence: CSAPIRTSGFYNEQFF. For the CDR3, the DNA is TGCAGCGCCCCGATCAGGACTAGCGGGTTCTACAATGAGCAGTTCTTC.

In nucleotides, the CDR3 is TGTGCCAGCAGCTTACAGTATAATAATTCCTACGAGCAGTACTTC. Its translation: CASSLQYNNSYEQYF. The V call is TRBV7-6, the J call TRBJ2-7, with D uncertain. The CDR3 consists of 15 residues. Between the trimmed V and J ends, which lost 2 bases and 1 base, there was a span of 12 bases. In germline, CDR1 is SGHVS, CDR2 FNYEAQ. The full variable domain, in which reference TRBV7-6 and TRBJ2-7 provide the parts outside the CDR3, is GAGVSQSPRYKVTKRGQDVALRCDPISGHVSLYWYRQALGQGPEFLTYFNYEAQQDKSGLPNDRFSAERPEGSISTLTIQRTEQRDSAMYRCASSLQYNNSYEQYFGPGTRLTVT.

A note on this clone: Sequence at one end of the junction differs from germline and may be a read error. This sample includes further DNA sequences coding for the same CDR3. The V call is TRBV19, the J call TRBJ1-1; maybe TRBD1 (6 bases). Germline loops: CDR1 LNHDA, CDR2 SQIVND (reference sequence). There are 14 residues in the CDR3. CDR3 residues: CASSIRQVSTEAFF. The CDR3 DNA reads as TGCGCCAGTAGTATCCGACAGGTCTCCACTGAAGCTTTCTTT.

The genes are TRBV6-4 and TRBJ2-2; no firm D call. Germline V lookup: CDR1 MRHNA, CDR2 SNTAGT. Trimming removed 2 bases from V and 2 bases from J, with 6 bases in between. The length of the CDR3 is 14 residues. CDR3 coding DNA: TGTGCCAGCAGTGACGAGTTTAACACCGGGGAGCTGTTTTTT. It translates to CASSDEFNTGELFF.

The V and J genes are TRBV29-1 and TRBJ1-4; TRBD1 matches 7 bases. J lost 5 bases, V lost 4 bases, and 4 bases had no gene match. CDR3 length: 13 amino acids. Looked up from germline, CDR1 is SQVTM and CDR2 is ANQGSEA. CDR3 amino acids: CSVGTGTNEKLFF. As DNA, the CDR3 is TGCAGCGTTGGGACAGGAACAAATGAAAAACTGTTTTTT. Variable domain in full (rest from reference TRBV29-1 and TRBJ1-4): SAVISQKPSRDICQRGTSLTIQCQVDSQVTMMFWYRQQPGQSLTLIATANQGSEATYESGFVIDKFPISRPNLTFSTLTVSNMSPEDSSIYLCSVGTGTNEKLFFGSGTQLSVL.

This chain links TRBV6-6 with TRBJ2-7; 7 bases agree with TRBD2. Germline V gene lookup returns CDR1 MNHNY and CDR2 SVGAGI (reference sequence). The CDR3 spans 14 residues. Trimming cost V 5 bases and J 6 bases; bases outside gene matches: 10. CDR3 nucleotides: TGTGCCAGCAGTAGAGGGACTACCTCGAGCGAGCAGTACTTC. Residues: CASSRGTTSSEQYF.

The J gene is TRBJ2-7, the V gene TRBV28; TRBD1 aligns across 8 bases. The V and J ends lost 3 bases and 7 bases, in that order; junction bases with no gene match: 11. This CDR3 is 15 amino acids long. The germline V gene encodes CDR1 MDHEN and CDR2 SYDVKM. CDR3 sequence (DNA): TGTGCCAGCAGTTTCGCAGGGGGCCCCCTTATTGAGCAGTACTTC. Amino acid sequence: CASSFAGGPLIEQYF.

The chain couples TRBV7-9 to TRBJ2-5; D is undetermined. V lost 2 bases, J lost 1 base, and 8 bases lay in between. The CDR3 totals 14 residues. Germline CDR1 SEHNR, CDR2 FQNEAQ (reference sequence). The CDR3 loop is CASSLFQSQETQYF. CDR3 DNA: TGTGCCAGCAGCTTATTCCAGTCCCAAGAGACCCAGTACTTC.

The V call is TRBV7-6, the J call TRBJ2-7; the match to TRBD2 covers 12 bases. Germline V gene lookup returns CDR1 SGHVS and CDR2 FNYEAQ. V lost 5 bases and J lost 7; bases outside the gene matches: 9. This CDR3 contains 15 residues. The CDR3 nucleotides are TGTGCCAGCAGCCTCAGACTAGCGGGAGTAGTAGAGCAGTACTTC. Protein product: CASSLRLAGVVEQYF.

CDR3 bases: TGTGCCAGCAGTTTAGCACAGTTGAGAGGGGAGCTGTTTTTT. Protein product: CASSLAQLRGELFF. This sequence joins TRBV28 and TRBJ2-2, with D uncertain. The CDR3 covers 14 residues. V was clipped by 2 bases and J by 8 bases, with 12 bases between them. CDR1 is MDHEN and CDR2 is SYDVKM in the germline V gene.

The CDR3 DNA reads TGTGCCAGCACTATACGGACTAGCGGGAGCTACGAGCAGTACTTC. This encodes CASTIRTSGSYEQYF. This chain connects TRBV2 to TRBJ2-5; TRBD2 matches at 13 bases. TRBJ2-7 explains the end of the DNA better; the J call may be wrong. Germline V gene data show CDR1 as SNHLY and CDR2 as FYNNEI. The CDR3 covers 15 residues.

The chain is built from TRBV11-2 and TRBJ2-3; the D gene is possibly TRBD2 (5 bases). Germline values: CDR1 SGHAT, CDR2 FQNNGV. V dropped 0 bases and J dropped 4 bases, with 8 bases sitting between them. This CDR3 is built from 14 residues. The CDR3 reads CASSLDLLADTQYF. CDR3 DNA sequence: TGTGCCAGCAGCTTAGATCTACTAGCAGATACGCAGTATTTT.

The CDR3 nucleotides are TGTGCCAGCAGCTTAGGGGAGTCAGAGACAGATACGCAGTATTTT. Translation gives CASSLGESETDTQYF. The rearrangement uses TRBV7-9 and TRBJ2-3; D possibly corresponds to TRBD2 (5 bases). Germline assignment: CDR1 SEHNR and CDR2 FQNEAQ (reference sequence). The CDR3 extends over 15 amino acids. Trimming removed 1 base from V and 3 bases from J, with 11 bases in between.

The chain combines TRBV19 with TRBJ2-5; weak D call: TRBD1 (5 bases). The J call may be in error: the DNA end matches TRBJ2-7 better. The CDR3 runs to 15 residues. Germline V gives CDR1 LNHDA, CDR2 SQIVND (reference sequence). CDR3 in amino acids: CASSIGTSGYYEQYF. CDR3 nucleotides: TGTGCCAGTAGTATCGGCACCTCAGGGTACTACGAGCAGTACTTC.

The rearrangement uses TRBV6-6 and TRBJ2-7; 10 bases match TRBD1. Trimming removed 5 bases from V and 4 bases from J; junction bases left unmatched: 11. Germline values: CDR1 MNHNY, CDR2 SVGAGI (reference sequence). The CDR3 has 16 amino acids. CDR3 in DNA: TGTGCCAGCAGTACCCGACGAGACAGGGGGCAATACGAGCAGTACTTC. Amino acids: CASSTRRDRGQYEQYF.

The genes are TRBV15 and TRBJ2-6; D is perhaps TRBD2 (5 bases). Per germline, CDR1 LNHNV and CDR2 YYDKDF (reference sequence). This CDR3 has 17 residues. Between the trimmed V and J ends, which lost 5 bases and 0 bases, there was a span of 14 bases. This CDR3 reads CATSHGLAVSGANVLTF. The DNA for the CDR3 is TGTGCCACCAGCCACGGGCTAGCTGTCTCTGGGGCCAACGTCCTGACTTTC.